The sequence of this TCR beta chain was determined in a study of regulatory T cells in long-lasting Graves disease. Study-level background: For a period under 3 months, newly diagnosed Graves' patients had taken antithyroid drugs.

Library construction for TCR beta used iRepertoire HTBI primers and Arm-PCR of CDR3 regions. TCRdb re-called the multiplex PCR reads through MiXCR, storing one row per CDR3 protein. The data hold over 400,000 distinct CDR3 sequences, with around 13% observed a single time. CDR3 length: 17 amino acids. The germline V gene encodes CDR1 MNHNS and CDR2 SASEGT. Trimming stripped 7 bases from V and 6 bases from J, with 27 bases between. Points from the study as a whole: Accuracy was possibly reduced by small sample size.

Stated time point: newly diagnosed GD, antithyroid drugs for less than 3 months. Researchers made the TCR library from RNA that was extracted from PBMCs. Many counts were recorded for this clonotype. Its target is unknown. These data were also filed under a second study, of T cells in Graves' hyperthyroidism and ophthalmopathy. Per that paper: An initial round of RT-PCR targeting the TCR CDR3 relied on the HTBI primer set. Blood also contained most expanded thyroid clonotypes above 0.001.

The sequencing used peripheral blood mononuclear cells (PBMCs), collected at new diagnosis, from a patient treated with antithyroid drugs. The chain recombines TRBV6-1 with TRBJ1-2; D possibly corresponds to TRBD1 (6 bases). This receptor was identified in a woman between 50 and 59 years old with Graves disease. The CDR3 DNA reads TGTGCCAGCAAAACAACACCTACCGGACAGCTAGGAGATGGCTACACCTTC. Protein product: CASKTTPTGQLGDGYTF.